The T cell receptor beta chain described here comes from a study of blood T cell repertoires in COVID-19. Using immunoSEQ multiplex PCR, the repertoire was profiled, and TCRdb retains in-frame clones only, with some absent. The sample has approximately 300,000 clones, 80% to 90% seen once. Trimming at V came to 5 bases and at J to 4 bases, leaving 7 bases not matched to a gene. The CDR3 is 14 amino acids. CDR1 is SNHLY, CDR2 FYNNEI, per germline. This clonotype originated in a man aged 50-59 years with active or convalescent COVID-19. The chain combines TRBV2 with TRBJ2-5; 7 nucleotides line up with TRBD2. Material: peripheral blood. CDR3 DNA sequence: TGTGCCAGCAGTCAGGGAGGGAGAGGAGAGACCCAGTACTTC. Translated: CASSQGGRGETQYF.